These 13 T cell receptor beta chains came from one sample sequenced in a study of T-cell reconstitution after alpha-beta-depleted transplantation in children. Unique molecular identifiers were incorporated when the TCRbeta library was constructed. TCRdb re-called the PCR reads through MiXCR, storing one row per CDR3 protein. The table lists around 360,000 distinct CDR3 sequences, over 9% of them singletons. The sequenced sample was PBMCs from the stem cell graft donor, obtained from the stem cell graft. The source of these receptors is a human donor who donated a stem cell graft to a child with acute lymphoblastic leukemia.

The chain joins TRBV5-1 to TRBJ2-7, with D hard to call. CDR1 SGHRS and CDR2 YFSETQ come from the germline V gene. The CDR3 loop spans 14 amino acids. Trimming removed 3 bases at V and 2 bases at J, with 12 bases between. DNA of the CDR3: TGCGCCAGCAGCTATTCCTACCAGACCTACGAGCAGTACTTC. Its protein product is CASSYSYQTYEQYF.

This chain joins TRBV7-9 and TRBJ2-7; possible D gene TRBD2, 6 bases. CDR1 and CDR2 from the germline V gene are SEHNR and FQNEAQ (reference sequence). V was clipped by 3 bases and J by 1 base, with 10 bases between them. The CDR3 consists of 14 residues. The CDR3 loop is CASSFAGRSYEQYF. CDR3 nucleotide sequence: TGTGCCAGCAGCTTTGCGGGAAGGTCCTACGAGCAGTACTTC.

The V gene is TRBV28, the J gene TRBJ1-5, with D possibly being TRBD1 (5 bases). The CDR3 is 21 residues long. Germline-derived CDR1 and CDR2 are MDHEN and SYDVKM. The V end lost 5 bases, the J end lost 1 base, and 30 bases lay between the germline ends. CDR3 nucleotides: TGTGCCAGCAGTGTACCGCCGTGGGAGGCCCCCTTTTCAGGGAGCAATCAGCCCCAGCATTTT. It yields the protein CASSVPPWEAPFSGSNQPQHF.

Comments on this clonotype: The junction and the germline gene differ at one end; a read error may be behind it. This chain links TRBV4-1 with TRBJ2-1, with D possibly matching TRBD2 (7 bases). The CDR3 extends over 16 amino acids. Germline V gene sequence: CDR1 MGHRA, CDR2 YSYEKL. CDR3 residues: CASSQILAGAYNQQFF. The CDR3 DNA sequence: TGCGCCAGCAGCCAAATTCTGGCGGGGGCCTACAATCAGCAGTTCTTC.

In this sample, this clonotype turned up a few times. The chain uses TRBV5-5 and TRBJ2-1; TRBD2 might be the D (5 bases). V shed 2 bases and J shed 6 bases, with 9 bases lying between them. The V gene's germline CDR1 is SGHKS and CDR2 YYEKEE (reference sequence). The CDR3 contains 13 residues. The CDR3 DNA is TGTGCCAGCAGCTTTGGACTCTCCAATGAGCAGTTCTTC. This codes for CASSFGLSNEQFF.

The CDR3 region has the DNA TGTGCCAGCAGTTTAGTCCCCCGGGGAGCTGGAAACACCATATATTTT. It is translated as CASSLVPRGAGNTIYF. The chain joins TRBV12-3 or TRBV12-4 to TRBJ1-3; D not certain. V lost 1 base, J lost 2 bases, and 12 bases lay in between. The CDR3 is made up of 16 amino acids.

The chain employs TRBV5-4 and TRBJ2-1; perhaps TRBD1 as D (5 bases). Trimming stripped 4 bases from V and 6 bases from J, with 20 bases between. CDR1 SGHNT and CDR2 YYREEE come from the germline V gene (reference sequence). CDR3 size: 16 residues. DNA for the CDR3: TGTGCCAGCAGCCCCCTGGGGCCTTCTAAGGGCAATGAGCAGTTCTTC. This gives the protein CASSPLGPSKGNEQFF. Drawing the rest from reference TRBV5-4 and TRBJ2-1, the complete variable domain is ETGVTQSPTHLIKTRGQQVTLRCSSQSGHNTVSWYQQALGQGPQFIFQYYREEENGRGNFPPRFSGLQFPNYSSELNVNALELDDSALYLCASSPLGPSKGNEQFFGPGTRLTVL.

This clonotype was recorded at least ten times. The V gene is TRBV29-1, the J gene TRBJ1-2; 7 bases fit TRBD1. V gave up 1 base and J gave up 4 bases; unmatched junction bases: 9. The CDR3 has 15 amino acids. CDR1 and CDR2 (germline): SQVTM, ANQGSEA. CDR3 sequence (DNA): TGCAGCGTTGAAGGGACGACAGGGAAGACCTATGGCTACACCTTC. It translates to CSVEGTTGKTYGYTF. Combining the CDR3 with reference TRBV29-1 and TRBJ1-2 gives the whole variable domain SAVISQKPSRDICQRGTSLTIQCQVDSQVTMMFWYRQQPGQSLTLIATANQGSEATYESGFVIDKFPISRPNLTFSTLTVSNMSPEDSSIYLCSVEGTTGKTYGYTFGSGTRLTVV.

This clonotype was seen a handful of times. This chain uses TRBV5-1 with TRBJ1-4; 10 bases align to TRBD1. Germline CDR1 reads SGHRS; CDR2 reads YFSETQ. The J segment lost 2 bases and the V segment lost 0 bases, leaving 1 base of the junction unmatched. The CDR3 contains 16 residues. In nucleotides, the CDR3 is TGCGCCAGCAGCTTGGGGACAGGGGGGACTAATGAAAAACTGTTTTTT. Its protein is CASSLGTGGTNEKLFF. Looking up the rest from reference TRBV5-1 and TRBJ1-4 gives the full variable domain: KAGVTQTPRYLIKTRGQQVTLSCSPISGHRSVSWYQQTPGQGLQFLFEYFSETQRNKGNFPGRFSGRQFSNSRSEMNVSTLELGDSALYLCASSLGTGGTNEKLFFGSGTQLSVL.

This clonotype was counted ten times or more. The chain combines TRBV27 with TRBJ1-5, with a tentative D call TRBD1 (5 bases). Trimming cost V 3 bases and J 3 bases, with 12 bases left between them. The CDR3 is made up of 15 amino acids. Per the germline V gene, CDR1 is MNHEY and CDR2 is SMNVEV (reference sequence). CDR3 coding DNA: TGTGCCAGCAGTTTGGGGACCCACCCCAATCAGCCCCAGCATTTT. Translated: CASSLGTHPNQPQHF.

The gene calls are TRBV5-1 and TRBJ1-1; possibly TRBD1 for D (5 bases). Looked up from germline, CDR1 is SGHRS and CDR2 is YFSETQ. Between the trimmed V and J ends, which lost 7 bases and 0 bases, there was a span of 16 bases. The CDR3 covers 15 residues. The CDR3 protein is CASAETGAMNTEAFF. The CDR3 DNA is TGCGCCAGCGCAGAGACCGGGGCTATGAACACTGAAGCTTTCTTT.

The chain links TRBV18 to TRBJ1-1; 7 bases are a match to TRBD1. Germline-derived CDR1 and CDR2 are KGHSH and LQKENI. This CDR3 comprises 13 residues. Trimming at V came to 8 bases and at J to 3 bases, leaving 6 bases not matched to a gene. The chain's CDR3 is CASDNRGDTEAFF. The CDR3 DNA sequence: TGTGCCAGCGACAACAGGGGTGACACTGAAGCTTTCTTT.

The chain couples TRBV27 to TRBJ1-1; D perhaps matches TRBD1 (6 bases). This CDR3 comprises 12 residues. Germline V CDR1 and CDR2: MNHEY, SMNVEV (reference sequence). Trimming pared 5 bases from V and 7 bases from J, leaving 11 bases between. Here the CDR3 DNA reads TGTGCCAGCAGTCCCCGGGGGCTTGAAGCTTTCTTT. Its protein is CASSPRGLEAFF.